This T cell receptor beta chain emerged from a study of T cell responses to AZD1222 COVID-19 vaccine. Whole-study results and caveats: Repertoires were obtained solely post-peak T cell response.

Germline CDR1 PRHDT, CDR2 FYEKMQ (reference sequence). The CDR3 sequence is 14 residues long. V gave up 3 bases and J gave up 7 bases, with 13 bases separating them. Sequencing was performed with immunoSEQ multiplex PCR; in TCRdb, only in-frame clones are kept and a portion is missing. This table holds roughly 120,000 clones, 80% to 95% found once. On this clone: Its specificity is unknown.

The specimen was peripheral blood, collected 28 days after the second AZD1222 dose. This TCR was recovered from an adult who received the AZD1222 COVID-19 vaccine. The chain links TRBV13 to TRBJ2-1; D may be TRBD2 (5 bases). CDR3 sequence: CASSLVGVENEQFF. The CDR3 region has the DNA TGTGCCAGCAGCTTGGTGGGAGTGGAGAATGAGCAGTTCTTC.